Listed here are 3 T cell receptor beta chains from one sample, sequenced in a study of control samples from healthy donors and cancer patients (TCRdb year 2020). Preparation of the library involved the immunoSEQ multiplex PCR assay. Imported from immuneACCESS, the table was reduced by TCRdb to in-frame sequences with V and J called. These copies leave out some clones; in studies compared against another copy, an unresolved V gene accounts for under half, and the cause of the remainder is not known. Across this sample there are roughly 200,000 clones, with 80% to 95% seen only once. Roughly 1.5% of the sample is in the top ten clones. The sequenced sample consisted of blood. The source of these receptors is a man between 18 and 29 years old in good health.

This clone has a single count. This chain uses TRBV7-9 with TRBJ1-2; D is undetermined. Trimming pared 7 bases from V and 0 bases from J, leaving 12 bases between. In germline, CDR1 is SEHNR, CDR2 FQNEAQ (reference sequence). This CDR3 contains 14 residues. The DNA of the CDR3 is TGTGCCAGCATGGGATCTCCAGCTAACTATGGCTACACCTTC. It yields the protein CASMGSPANYGYTF.

The V and J genes are TRBV10-3 and TRBJ1-2; 7 nucleotides agree with TRBD1. This CDR3 contains 14 residues. The germline gives CDR1 ENHRY, CDR2 SYGVKD. Trimming removed 4 bases from V and 8 bases from J; junction bases left unmatched: 10. The CDR3 reads CAISVRQGETGYTF. In DNA form, the CDR3 reads TGTGCCATCAGTGTTCGCCAGGGGGAAACGGGCTACACCTTC.

This chain connects TRBV27 to TRBJ2-7; a possible D gene is TRBD2 (5 bases). CDR3 length equals 14 residues. Trimming left V 2 bases short and J 4 bases short, with 12 bases between. Germline V gene sequence: CDR1 MNHEY, CDR2 SMNVEV (reference sequence). CDR3 in DNA: TGTGCCAGCAGTTTACAGCCAGAGGGATACGAGCAGTACTTC. It translates to CASSLQPEGYEQYF.